The sequence of this T cell receptor beta chain was determined in a study of T-cell reconstitution after alpha-beta-depleted transplantation in children. Trimming left V 2 bases short and J 5 bases short, with 13 bases between. The CDR3 covers 15 residues. Many counts were recorded for this clonotype. It was with unique molecular identifiers that the TCRbeta library was prepared. TCRdb re-derived calls from the PCR reads in MiXCR, one entry per CDR3 protein. The sample holds about 420,000 distinct CDR3 sequences, approximately 11% seen once. This chain connects TRBV12-3 or TRBV12-4 to TRBJ1-5; perhaps TRBD1 as D (5 bases). The sequence came from a human donor who donated a stem cell graft to a child with acute myeloid leukemia. The sample in question was PBMCs from the stem cell graft donor, obtained from the stem cell graft. CDR3 protein: CASSLFNRDHQPQHF. The CDR3 bases are TGTGCCAGCAGTTTATTTAATCGGGACCATCAGCCCCAGCATTTT.